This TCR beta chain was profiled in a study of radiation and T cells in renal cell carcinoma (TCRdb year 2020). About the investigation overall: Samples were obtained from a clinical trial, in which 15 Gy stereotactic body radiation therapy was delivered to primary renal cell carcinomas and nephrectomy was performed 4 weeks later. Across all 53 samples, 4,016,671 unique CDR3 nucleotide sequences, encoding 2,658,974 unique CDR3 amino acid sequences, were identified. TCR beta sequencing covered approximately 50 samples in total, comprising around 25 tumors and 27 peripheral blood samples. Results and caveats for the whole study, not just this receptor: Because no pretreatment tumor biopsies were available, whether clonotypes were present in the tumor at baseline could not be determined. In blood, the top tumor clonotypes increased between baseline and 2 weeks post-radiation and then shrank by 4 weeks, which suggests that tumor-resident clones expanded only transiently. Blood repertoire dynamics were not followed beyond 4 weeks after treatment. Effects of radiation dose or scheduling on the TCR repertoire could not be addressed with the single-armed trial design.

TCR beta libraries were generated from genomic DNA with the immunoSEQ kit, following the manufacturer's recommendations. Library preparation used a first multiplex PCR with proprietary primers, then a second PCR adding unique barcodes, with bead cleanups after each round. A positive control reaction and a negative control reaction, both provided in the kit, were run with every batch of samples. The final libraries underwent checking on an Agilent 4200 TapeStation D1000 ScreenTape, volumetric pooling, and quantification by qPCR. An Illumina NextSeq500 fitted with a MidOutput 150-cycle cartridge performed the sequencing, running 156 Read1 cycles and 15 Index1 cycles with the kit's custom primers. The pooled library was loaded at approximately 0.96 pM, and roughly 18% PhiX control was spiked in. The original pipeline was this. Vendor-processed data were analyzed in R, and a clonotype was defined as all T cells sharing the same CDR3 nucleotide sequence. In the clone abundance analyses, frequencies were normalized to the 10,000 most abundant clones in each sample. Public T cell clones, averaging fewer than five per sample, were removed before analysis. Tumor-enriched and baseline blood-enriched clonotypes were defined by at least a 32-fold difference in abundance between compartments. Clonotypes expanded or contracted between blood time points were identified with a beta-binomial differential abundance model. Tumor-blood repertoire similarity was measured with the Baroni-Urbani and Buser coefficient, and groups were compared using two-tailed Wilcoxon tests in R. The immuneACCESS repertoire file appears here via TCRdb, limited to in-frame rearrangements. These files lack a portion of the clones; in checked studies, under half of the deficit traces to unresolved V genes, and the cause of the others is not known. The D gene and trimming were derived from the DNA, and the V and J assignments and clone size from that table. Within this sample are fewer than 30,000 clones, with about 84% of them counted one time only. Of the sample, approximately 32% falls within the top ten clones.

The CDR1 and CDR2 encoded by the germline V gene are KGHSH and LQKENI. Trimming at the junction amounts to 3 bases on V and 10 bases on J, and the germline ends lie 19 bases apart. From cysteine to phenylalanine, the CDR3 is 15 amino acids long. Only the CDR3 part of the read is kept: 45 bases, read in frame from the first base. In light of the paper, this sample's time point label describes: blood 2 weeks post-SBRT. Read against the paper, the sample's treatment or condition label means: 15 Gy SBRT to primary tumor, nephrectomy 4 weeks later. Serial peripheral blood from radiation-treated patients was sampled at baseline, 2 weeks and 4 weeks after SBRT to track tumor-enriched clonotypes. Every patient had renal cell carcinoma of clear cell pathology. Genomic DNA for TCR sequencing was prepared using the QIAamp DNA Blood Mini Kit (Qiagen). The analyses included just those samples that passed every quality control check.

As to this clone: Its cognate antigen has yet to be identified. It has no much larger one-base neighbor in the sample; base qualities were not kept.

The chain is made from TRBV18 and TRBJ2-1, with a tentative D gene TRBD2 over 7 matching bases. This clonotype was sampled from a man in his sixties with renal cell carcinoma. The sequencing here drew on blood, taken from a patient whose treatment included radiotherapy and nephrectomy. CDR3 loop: CASSPSPTGAGEQFF. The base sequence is TGTGCCAGCTCACCTTCTCCGACAGGAGCGGGAGAGCAGTTCTTC.